This entry is about one T cell receptor beta chain. Treatment of the sample: preoperative locoregional IRX-2 cytokine immunotherapy. Patients received preoperative, locoregional IRX-2 cytokine immunotherapy in a phase Ib study. This record belongs to a study of preoperative IRX-2 immunotherapy in early breast cancer. Method: immunoSEQ multiplex PCR; TCRdb's copy keeps in-frame clones and lacks some. The sample has approximately 28,000 clones, approximately 81% seen once. Germline V gives CDR1 MNHGY, CDR2 SAAAGT. Trimming took 5 bases from V and 0 from J, leaving 10 bases between them. The CDR3 consists of 14 residues.

Sequences were derived from lymph node tissue, sampled after IRX-2 immunotherapy. The source is a human donor with breast cancer. This chain joins TRBV6-8 and TRBJ1-1; D unresolved. The CDR3 DNA reads as TGTGCCAGCAGTGACGGGAGATTGAACACTGAAGCTTTCTTT. It specifies CASSDGRLNTEAFF.